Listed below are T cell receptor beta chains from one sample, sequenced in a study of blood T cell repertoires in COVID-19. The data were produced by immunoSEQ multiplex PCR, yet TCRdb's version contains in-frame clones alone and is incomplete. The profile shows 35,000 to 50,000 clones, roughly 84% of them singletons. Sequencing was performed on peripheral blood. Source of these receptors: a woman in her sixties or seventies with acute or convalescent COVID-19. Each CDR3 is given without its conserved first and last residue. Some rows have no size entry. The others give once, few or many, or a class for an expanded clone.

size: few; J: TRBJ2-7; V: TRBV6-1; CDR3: ASTKAGLGLAGGEQY
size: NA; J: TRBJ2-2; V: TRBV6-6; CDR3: ASKQNTGELF
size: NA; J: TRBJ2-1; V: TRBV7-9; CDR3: ATLGARGGRPHEQF
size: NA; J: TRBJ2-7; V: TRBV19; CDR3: ASSPWTSGSYEQY
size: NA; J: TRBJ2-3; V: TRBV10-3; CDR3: AIRQRLAGEGTDTQY
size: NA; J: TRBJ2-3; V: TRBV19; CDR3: ASTLRTSGNTDTQY
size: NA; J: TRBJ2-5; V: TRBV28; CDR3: ASRSAAGQETQY
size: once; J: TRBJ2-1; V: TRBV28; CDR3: ASSPSGISTYNEQF
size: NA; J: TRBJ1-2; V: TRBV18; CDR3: ASSRTGGPDGYT
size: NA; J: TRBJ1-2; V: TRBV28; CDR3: ASSLILGQGKSGYT
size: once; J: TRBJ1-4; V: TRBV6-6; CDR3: ASSQGQGRTNEKLF
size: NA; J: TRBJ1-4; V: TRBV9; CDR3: ASSVGRPGTGNEKLF
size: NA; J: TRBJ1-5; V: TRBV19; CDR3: ASSIGGFSPRQPQH
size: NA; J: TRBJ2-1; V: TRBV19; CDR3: ASSRTSDEQF
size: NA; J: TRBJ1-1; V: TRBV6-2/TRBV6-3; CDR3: ASSYNNRRQGKDEAF
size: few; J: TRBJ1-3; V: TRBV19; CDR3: ASSSHRGSGNTIY
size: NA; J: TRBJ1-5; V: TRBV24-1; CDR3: ATADRNQPQH
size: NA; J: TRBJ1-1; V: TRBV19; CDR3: ASSIRGDTEAF
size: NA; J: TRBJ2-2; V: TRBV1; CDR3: TSSQRDRGTRELF
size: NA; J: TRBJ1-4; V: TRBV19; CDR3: ASSSRRDTTWEKLF
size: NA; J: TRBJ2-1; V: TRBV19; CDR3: ASSMPPPSNEQF
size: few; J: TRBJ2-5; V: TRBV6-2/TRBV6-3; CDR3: ASSPGKQGAWETQY
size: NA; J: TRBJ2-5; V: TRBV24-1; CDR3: ATSDPTKTGDRETQY
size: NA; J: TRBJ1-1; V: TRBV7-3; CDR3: ASSATGTSSTEAF
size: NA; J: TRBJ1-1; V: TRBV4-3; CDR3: ASSQDPGHPSEAF
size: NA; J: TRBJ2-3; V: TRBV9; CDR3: ASSVAPGASDTQY
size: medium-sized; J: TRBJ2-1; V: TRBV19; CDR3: ASSTKLAGDRSEQF
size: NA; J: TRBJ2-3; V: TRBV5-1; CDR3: ASSLASQDTQY
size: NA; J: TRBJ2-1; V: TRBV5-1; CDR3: ASSLGPSNEQF
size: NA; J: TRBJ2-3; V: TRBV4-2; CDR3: ASSQDLVDTQY
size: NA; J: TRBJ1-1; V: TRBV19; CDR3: ASRQNTEAF
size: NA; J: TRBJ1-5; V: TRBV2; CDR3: ASSPGQGAIQPQH
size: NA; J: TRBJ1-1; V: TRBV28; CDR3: ASRGQGDAEAF
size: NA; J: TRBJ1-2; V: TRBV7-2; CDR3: ASSLAGQVNGYT
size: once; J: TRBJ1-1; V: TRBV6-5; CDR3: ASTLLDGGNTEAF
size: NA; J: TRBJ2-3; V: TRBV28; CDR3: ASSTMRGGTDTQY
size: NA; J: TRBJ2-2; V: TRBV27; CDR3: ASSSFRDRGTGELF
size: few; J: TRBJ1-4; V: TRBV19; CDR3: ASSIGTGATVNEKLF
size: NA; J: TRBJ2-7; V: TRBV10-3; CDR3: AISVGPSYEQY
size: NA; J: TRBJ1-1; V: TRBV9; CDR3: ASSAQTGGTEAF
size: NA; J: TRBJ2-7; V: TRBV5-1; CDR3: ASSLEGHSYEQY
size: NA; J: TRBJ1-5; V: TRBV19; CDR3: ACGQGDVGNQPQH
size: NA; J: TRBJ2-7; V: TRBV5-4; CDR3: ASSLARTSGENEQY
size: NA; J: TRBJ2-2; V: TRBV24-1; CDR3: ATSDPLGGHGNTGELF
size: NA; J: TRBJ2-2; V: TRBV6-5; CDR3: ASSNTNTGELF
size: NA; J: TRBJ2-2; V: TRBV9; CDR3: ASSVGIAQGELF
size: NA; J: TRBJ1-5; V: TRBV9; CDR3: ASGGSGGNQPQH
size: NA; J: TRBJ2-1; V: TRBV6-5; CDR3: ASSYSPLAGVGEQF
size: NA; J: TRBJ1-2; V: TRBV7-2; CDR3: ASSTGQGGLYGYT
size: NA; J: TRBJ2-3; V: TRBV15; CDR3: ATSTYSGSADTQY
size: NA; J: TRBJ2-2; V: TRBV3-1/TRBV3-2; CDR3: ASSRSGGNTGELF
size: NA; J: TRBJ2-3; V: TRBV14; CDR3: ASSSARADTQY
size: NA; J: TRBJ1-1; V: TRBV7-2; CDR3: ASSSISTANTEAF
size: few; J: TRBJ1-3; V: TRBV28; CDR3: ASKRGRGNTIY
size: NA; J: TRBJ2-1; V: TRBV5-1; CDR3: ASSPGTSGRVSYNEQF
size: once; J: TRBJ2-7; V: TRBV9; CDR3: ASSVVPSGDEQY
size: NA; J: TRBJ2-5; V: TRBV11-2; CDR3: ASSLVTQETQY
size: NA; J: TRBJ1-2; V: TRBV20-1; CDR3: SASPYGTGGVDGYT